This T cell receptor (beta chain) was profiled in a study of control samples from healthy donors and cancer patients. The V end was cut by 3 bases, the J end by 8 bases, with 17 bases between. CDR1 and CDR2 from the germline V gene are MRHNA and SNTAGT. The CDR3 covers 15 residues. Using immunoSEQ multiplex PCR, the repertoire was profiled, and TCRdb retains in-frame clones only, with some absent. In the table there are over 85,000 clones, 92% of which are singletons. This sequence was found in a woman between 18 and 29 years old in good health. Sequencing was performed on blood. The chain recombines TRBV6-4 with TRBJ2-1; TRBD2 might be the D (5 bases). In nucleotides, the CDR3 is TGTGCCAGCAGTGAAGGGAGCGGAGGCGGCGATGAGCAGTTCTTC. Protein sequence: CASSEGSGGGDEQFF.